The clone carrying this TCR beta chain occurred a few times. Its target is unknown. Germline-derived CDR1 and CDR2 are SGDLS and YYNGEE. V gave up 5 bases and J gave up 1 base; unmatched junction bases: 3. CDR3 length equals 14 residues. Assay used: immunoSEQ multiplex PCR; TCRdb lists only in-frame clones, some missing. The sample consists of 95,000 to 150,000 clones, 85% to 90% of them appearing once. This entry is derived from a study of radiotherapy plus CTLA-4 blockade in lung cancer. Whole-study context: Of all patients, approximately 17% responded objectively and 31% showed disease control.

Regarding the study as a whole: Alongside interferon-beta, early blood T cell clone dynamics were reportedly the best predictor of response.

The chain employs TRBV9 and TRBJ2-3, with TRBD2 identical over 8 bases. The TCR was taken from a human donor with non-small cell lung cancer that progressed on radiotherapy plus ipilimumab. The source was peripheral blood, collected from a patient treated with radiotherapy plus ipilimumab. The CDR3 sequence is CASSSGVGTDTQYF. Written as DNA, the CDR3 is TGTGCCAGCAGTAGCGGGGTGGGCACAGATACGCAGTATTTT.